The rows below give T cell receptor beta chains drawn from one sample of a study of cytomegalovirus exposure and HLA in healthy donors. Here immunoSEQ multiplex PCR was the method, and the copy in TCRdb shows in-frame clones only, minus some. The sample consists of 95,000 to 150,000 clones, approximately 80% of them appearing once. The sequenced sample consisted of PBMCs. These receptors were collected from a man aged 50-60 years in good health and CMV-seronegative. Both conserved end residues are trimmed from each CDR3.

TRBV7-6	TRBJ2-1	ASSSPLNEQF
TRBV7-2	TRBJ2-1	ASSFLLAGANEQF
TRBV19	TRBJ2-3	ASRRRGIGVSDTQY
TRBV6-5	.	ASSYTPDRGGEQY
TRBV10-2	TRBJ2-7	ASREQPSYEQY
TRBV25-1	TRBJ1-4	ASSDELRDEKLF
TRBV9	TRBJ1-1	ASREDRDTEAF
TRBV7-7	TRBJ1-5	ASSMQAYQPQH
TRBV7-9	TRBJ1-3	ASTRDRVSGNTIY
TRBV7-9	TRBJ2-5	ASSARGRLAQETQY